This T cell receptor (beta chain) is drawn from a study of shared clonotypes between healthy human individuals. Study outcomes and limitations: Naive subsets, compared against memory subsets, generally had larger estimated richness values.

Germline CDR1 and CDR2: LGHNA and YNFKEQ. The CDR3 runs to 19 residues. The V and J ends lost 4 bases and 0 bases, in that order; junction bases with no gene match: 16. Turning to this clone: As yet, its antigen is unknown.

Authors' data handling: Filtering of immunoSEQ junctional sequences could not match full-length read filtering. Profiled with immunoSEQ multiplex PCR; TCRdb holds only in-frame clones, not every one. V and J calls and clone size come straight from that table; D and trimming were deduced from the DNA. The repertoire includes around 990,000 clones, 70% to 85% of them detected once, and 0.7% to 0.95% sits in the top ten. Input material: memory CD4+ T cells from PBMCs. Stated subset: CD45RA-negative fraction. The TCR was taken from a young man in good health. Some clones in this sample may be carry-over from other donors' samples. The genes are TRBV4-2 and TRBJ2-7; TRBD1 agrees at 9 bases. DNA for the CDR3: TGTGCCAGCAGCCCTTCCGGGACAGGGCGAAGAGAGAGCTCCTACGAGCAGTACTTC. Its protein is CASSPSGTGRRESSYEQYF.